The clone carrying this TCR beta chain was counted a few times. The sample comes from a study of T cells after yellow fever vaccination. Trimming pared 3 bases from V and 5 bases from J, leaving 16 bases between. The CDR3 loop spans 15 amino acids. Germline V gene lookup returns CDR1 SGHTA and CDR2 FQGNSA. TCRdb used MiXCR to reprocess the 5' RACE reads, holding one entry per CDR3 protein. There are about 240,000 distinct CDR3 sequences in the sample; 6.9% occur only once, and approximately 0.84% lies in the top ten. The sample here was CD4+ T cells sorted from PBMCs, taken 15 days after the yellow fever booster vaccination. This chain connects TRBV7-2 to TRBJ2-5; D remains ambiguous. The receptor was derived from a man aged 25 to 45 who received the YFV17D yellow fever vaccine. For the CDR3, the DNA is TGTGCCAGCAGCTTTGCCTCGCTGAAGATGGAGACCCAGTACTTC. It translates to CASSFASLKMETQYF.